The TCR beta chain described here comes from a study of identical twins. Findings and caveats of the study: Out-of-frame alpha sequences common to twins exhibited a surplus of low generation probability.

TCRdb fed the 5' RACE reads into MiXCR, producing one record per CDR3 protein. The data show some 440,000 distinct CDR3 sequences, roughly 26% seen once. This clonotype appeared a few times. Its antigen is undetermined. After removal of 0 bases from V and 2 bases from J, the junction contained 7 bases not matched to a gene. This CDR3 has 17 amino acids. The germline gives CDR1 SGHKS, CDR2 YYEKEE (reference sequence). Another study also made use of these data, one on T cells expressing NK-cell markers.

This chain uses TRBV5-5 with TRBJ2-3, with TRBD2 matching 9 bases. The TCR was taken from a woman younger than 35 in good health. The specimen sequenced was CD4+ T cells sorted from blood. The CDR3 DNA is TGTGCCAGCAGCTTGGATTCTGCGGGAGGGTTCACAGATACGCAGTATTTT. Translating it yields CASSLDSAGGFTDTQYF.